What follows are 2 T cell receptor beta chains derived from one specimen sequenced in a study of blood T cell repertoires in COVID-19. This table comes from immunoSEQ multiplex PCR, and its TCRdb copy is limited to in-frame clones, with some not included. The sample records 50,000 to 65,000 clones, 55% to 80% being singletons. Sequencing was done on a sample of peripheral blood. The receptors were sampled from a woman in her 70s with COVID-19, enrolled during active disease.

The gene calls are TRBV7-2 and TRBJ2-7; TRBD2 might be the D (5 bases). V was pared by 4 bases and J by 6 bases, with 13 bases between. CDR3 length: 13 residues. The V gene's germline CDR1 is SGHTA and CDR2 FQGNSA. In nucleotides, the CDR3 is TGTGCCAGCAGCTCAACTGCGGGCCGCGAGCAGTACTTC. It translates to CASSSTAGREQYF.

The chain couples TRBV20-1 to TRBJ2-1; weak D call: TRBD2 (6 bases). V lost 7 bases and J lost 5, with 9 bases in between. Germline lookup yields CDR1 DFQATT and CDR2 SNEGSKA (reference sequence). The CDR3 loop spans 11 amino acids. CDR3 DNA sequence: TGCAGTGGGGAGGTTAACAATGAGCAGTTCTTC. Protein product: CSGEVNNEQFF.